Following are 2 T cell receptor beta chains from one sample sequenced in a study of T cell responses to AZD1222 COVID-19 vaccine. The repertoire was sequenced with immunoSEQ multiplex PCR; TCRdb's copy has only in-frame clones and lacks some. The sample holds roughly 100,000 clones; approximately 90% are singletons and the top ten take approximately 10%. This sample comprised peripheral blood, obtained on day 0 of AZD1222 vaccination. These receptors came from an adult in good health.

This clone was picked up a small number of times. The chain carries TRBV7-2 and TRBJ1-1; D uncertain. From germline, CDR1 is SGHTA and CDR2 FQGNSA. The CDR3 contains 14 residues. The V and J ends lost 1 base and 5 bases respectively, with 11 bases between them. CDR3 sequence: CASSLVMGGTEAFF. The CDR3 coding sequence is TGTGCCAGCAGCTTAGTAATGGGCGGGACTGAAGCTTTCTTT.

The rearrangement links TRBV7-9 to TRBJ1-5; a possible D gene is TRBD1 (6 bases). V lost 5 bases and J 4 bases, leaving 12 bases between the germline ends. The CDR3 spans 14 residues. Germline CDR1 and CDR2: SEHNR and FQNEAQ (reference sequence). CDR3 sequence (DNA): TGTGCCAGCAGCCAGGGGAAGGTGAATCAGCCCCAGCATTTT. This encodes CASSQGKVNQPQHF.